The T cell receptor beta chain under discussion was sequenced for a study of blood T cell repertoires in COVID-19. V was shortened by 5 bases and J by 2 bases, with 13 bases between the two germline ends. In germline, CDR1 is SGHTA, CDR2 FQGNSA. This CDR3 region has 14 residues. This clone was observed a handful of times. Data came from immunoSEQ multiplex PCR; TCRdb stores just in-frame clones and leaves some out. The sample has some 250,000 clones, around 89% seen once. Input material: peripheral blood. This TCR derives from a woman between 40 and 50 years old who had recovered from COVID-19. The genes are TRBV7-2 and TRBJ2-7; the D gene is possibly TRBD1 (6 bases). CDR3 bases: TGTGCCAGCAGCCCAGGGGTCAGACCCTACGAGCAGTACTTC. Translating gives CASSPGVRPYEQYF.